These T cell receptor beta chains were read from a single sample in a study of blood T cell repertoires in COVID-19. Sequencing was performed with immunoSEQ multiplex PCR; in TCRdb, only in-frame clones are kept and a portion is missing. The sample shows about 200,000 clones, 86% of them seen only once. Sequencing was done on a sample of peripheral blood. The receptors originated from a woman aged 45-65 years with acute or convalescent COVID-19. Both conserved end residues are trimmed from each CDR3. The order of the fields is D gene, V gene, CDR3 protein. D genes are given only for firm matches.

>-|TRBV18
ASRTAPLSSTDTQY
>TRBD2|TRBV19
ASSRWEGRNEQY
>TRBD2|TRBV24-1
ATSDSGLAGATQY
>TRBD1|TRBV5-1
ASTRTGTYTEAF
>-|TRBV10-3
ASSQGNYGYT
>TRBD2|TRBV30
AWVTSGGDHGELF
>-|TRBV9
ASSVSGGFNQPQH
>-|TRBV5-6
ASSTTANYGYT
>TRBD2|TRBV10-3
AIRAGGVQETQY
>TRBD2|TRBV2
ASSVAGGRTDTQY
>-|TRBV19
ASSIDRRGTEAF
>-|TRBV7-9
ASSLGQNNYGYT
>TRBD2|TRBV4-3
ASSQGRRGGDEQF
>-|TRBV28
ASSLYIYGYT
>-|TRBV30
AWSIAVNEKLF
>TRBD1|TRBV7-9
ASSLDRGPNTEAF
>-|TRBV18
ASSQGRINQPQH
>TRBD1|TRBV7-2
ASAWAPDRGSQY
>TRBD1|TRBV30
AWSTPGQGAWGYT
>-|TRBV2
ASSVMVPGQTEAF
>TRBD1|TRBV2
ASSLQGGYGYT
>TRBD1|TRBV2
ASSVETGGSYEQY
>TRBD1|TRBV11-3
ASSLTGSMDSPLH
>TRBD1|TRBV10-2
ASRLDRGTYEQY
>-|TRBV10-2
ASSVLTFQGNEQF
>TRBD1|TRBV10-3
AISGGQGNEQF
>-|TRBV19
ASSILQGRQPQH
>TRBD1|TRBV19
ASSPTGGGGYT
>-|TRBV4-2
ASSQETPLNQPQH
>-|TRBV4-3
ASSQGVTATDTQY
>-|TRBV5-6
ASSSLSARAYNEQF
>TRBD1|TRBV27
ASSLRGPLYDEQY
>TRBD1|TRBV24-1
ATSEPTTGDPLYNEQF
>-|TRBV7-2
ASSLVAPQETQY
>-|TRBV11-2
ASSVGYSSTDTQY
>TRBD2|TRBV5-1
ASSDPSGIGELF
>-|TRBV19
ASSIGQHNEQF
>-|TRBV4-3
ASSQSAGGKNTEAF
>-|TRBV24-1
ATSDQVFGYT
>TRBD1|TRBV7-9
ASTTSAGGYEQY
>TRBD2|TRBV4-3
ASSQRLAGADTQY
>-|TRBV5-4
ASSPDTGKAEAF
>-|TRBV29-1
SVVAAGVETQY
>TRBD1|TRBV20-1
SASRQQGTEAF
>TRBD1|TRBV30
AWYSSGTGGSEQY
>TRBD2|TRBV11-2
ASSLLAGNEQF
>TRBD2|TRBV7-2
ASRGSGGPNTGELF
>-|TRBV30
AWSASGGGETQY
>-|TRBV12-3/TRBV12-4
ASSFAGVGYT
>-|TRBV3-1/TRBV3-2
ASSLSGSGANVLT
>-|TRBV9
ASGKRGEKLF
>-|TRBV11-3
ASSLLRRQKGNQPQH
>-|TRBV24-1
ATSVGQGFGTDTQY
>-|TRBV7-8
ASSLGGGGVGANVLT
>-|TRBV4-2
ASSRAGTNYGYT
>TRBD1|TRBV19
ASSIVDRGRVSEQF
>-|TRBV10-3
AITRGASTDTQY